This T cell receptor beta chain was identified during a study of T-cell reconstitution after alpha-beta-depleted transplantation in children. Overall study results and limits: At one year after transplant, newly produced T cells mostly accounted for T-cell counts and diversity.

Regarding this clonotype: What it recognizes is unknown.

Germline lookup yields CDR1 SGHTA and CDR2 FQGNSA. Trimming removed 1 base from V and 4 bases from J, with 11 bases in between. The CDR3 loop spans 15 amino acids. During its preparation, the TCRbeta library received unique molecular identifiers. One entry per CDR3 protein results from TCRdb running MiXCR on the PCR reads. The sample lists about 210,000 distinct CDR3 sequences, roughly 15% seen once, with about 41% in the top ten. The J gene is TRBJ2-1, the V gene TRBV7-2, with a weak D call TRBD2 (5 bases). The sample in question was PBMCs, mostly from graft donor cells, obtained 360 days after TCRalphabeta/CD19-depleted stem cell transplant. This clonotype originated in a male patient aged 2-15 years who had a stem cell transplant for acute lymphoblastic leukemia, so the T cells may come from the graft donor. The CDR3 DNA reads TGTGCCAGCAGCTTAGTGAGGGAGAAATACAATGAGCAGTTCTTC. Translated, it gives CASSLVREKYNEQFF.